These 10 T cell receptor beta chains were all obtained from the same sample, sequenced in a study of blood T cell repertoires in COVID-19. The data were produced by immunoSEQ multiplex PCR, yet TCRdb's version contains in-frame clones alone and is incomplete. In the table there are some 120,000 clones, roughly nine tenths of which are singletons. The sample taken for sequencing was peripheral blood. These TCRs come from a man aged 35 to 55 with acute or convalescent COVID-19.

This sequence joins TRBV6-5 and TRBJ1-6; 10 bases match TRBD1. In germline, CDR1 is MNHEY, CDR2 SVGAGI. The V segment lost 2 bases and the J segment 10 bases; nucleotides outside the gene matches: 5. The length of the CDR3 is 15 residues. CDR3 protein: CASSYADRGRSPLHF. In DNA form, the CDR3 reads TGTGCCAGCAGTTACGCCGACAGGGGGCGATCACCCCTCCACTTT.

The rearrangement links TRBV10-3 to TRBJ2-1; 7 bases fit TRBD2. The CDR3 sequence is 13 residues long. With 6 bases clipped from V and 7 bases from J, the junction kept 6 bases outside the gene matches. From germline, CDR1 is ENHRY and CDR2 SYGVKD. The CDR3 loop is CAISKRGTNEQFF. The CDR3 coding sequence is TGTGCCATCAGCAAGCGGGGAACGAATGAGCAGTTCTTC.

The CDR3 DNA reads as TGTGCCAGCAGCTTAGAAGATAGGCGGGCCGCTGGAAACACCATATATTTT. Amino acid sequence: CASSLEDRRAAGNTIYF. This chain connects TRBV7-2 to TRBJ1-3; no reliable D call. CDR1 is SGHTA and CDR2 is FQGNSA in the germline V gene. The V end was cut by 1 base, the J end by 2 bases, with 15 bases between. The CDR3 totals 17 residues.

This chain links TRBV6-4 with TRBJ1-2, with D perhaps matching TRBD1 (5 bases). V dropped 5 bases and J dropped 0 bases, with 7 bases sitting between them. This CDR3 is 13 amino acids long. Germline-derived CDR1 and CDR2 are MRHNA and SNTAGT. The CDR3 reads CASSKGANYGYTF. In nucleotides, the CDR3 is TGTGCCAGCAGTAAAGGGGCTAACTATGGCTACACCTTC.

This clone was seen a single time. V is TRBV7-9 and J is TRBJ1-1, with 10 bases lining up with TRBD1. V lost 5 bases to trimming and J lost 0 bases; unmatched junction nucleotides: 6. The germline gives CDR1 SEHNR, CDR2 FQNEAQ (reference sequence). The CDR3 runs 16 residues. The DNA for the CDR3 is TGTGCCAGCAGCGAAGGACAGGGGGTCATGAACACTGAAGCTTTCTTT. Protein product: CASSEGQGVMNTEAFF.

This clone appeared a single time. The J gene is TRBJ2-1, the V gene TRBV9; 7 bases map to TRBD1. The CDR3 consists of 15 residues. Per the germline V gene, CDR1 is SGDLS and CDR2 is YYNGEE. V shed 0 bases and J 4 bases; nucleotides not matched to a gene: 4. This CDR3 reads CASSVAQGRYNEQFF. In DNA form, the CDR3 reads TGTGCCAGCAGCGTAGCACAGGGGCGTTACAATGAGCAGTTCTTC.

This chain joins TRBV2 and TRBJ1-6; TRBD1 matches 7 bases. V was pared by 4 bases and J by 6 bases, with 3 bases of the junction left unmatched. Per the germline V gene, CDR1 is SNHLY and CDR2 is FYNNEI. This CDR3 is 14 amino acids long. CDR3 sequence reads: CASSGNRGNSPLHF. The CDR3 DNA reads as TGTGCCAGCAGTGGTAACAGGGGTAATTCACCCCTCCACTTT.

A single count supports this clone. The J gene is TRBJ1-2, the V gene TRBV7-3; D is ambiguous. The CDR3 runs 13 residues. Germline CDR1 SGHTA, CDR2 FQGTGA. Between the trimmed V and J ends, which lost 2 bases and 5 bases, there was a span of 9 bases. This CDR3 is CASSLLAGYGYTF. CDR3 DNA: TGTGCCAGCAGCTTACTTGCGGGATATGGCTACACCTTC.

The V gene is TRBV5-8, the J gene TRBJ2-7, with 7 bases fitting TRBD1. J was trimmed by 0 bases and V by 1 base; bases with no gene match: 7. Germline loops: CDR1 SGHTS, CDR2 YDEGEE. The CDR3 runs 16 residues. CDR3 nucleotides: TGTGCCAGCAGCTTGTACCCCGGACAGGACTCCTACGAGCAGTACTTC. The encoded protein is CASSLYPGQDSYEQYF.

CDR3 sequence (DNA): TGCGCCAGCAGTTATTCCCCGGGGGGGGCTGAAGCTTTCTTT. The encoded protein is CASSYSPGGAEAFF. The chain has TRBV5-1 and TRBJ1-1; D is perhaps TRBD1 (5 bases). With 5 bases removed from V and 6 bases from J, the gap between germline ends came to 17 bases. CDR1 SGHRS and CDR2 YFSETQ come from the germline V gene. CDR3 length: 14 residues. The full variable domain, completed using reference TRBV5-1 and TRBJ1-1, is KAGVTQTPRYLIKTRGQQVTLSCSPISGHRSVSWYQQTPGQGLQFLFEYFSETQRNKGNFPGRFSGRQFSNSRSEMNVSTLELGDSALYLCASSYSPGGAEAFFGQGTRLTVV.